The rows below give T cell receptor beta chains drawn from one sample of a study of identical twins. TCRdb re-derived calls from the 5' RACE reads in MiXCR, one entry per CDR3 protein. The data show 500,000 to 600,000 distinct CDR3 sequences, about 20% seen once. The same data also contributed to another study, on T cells expressing NK-cell markers.

The sample taken for sequencing was CD4+ T cells sorted from blood. The receptors shown here come from a woman younger than 35 in good health. Each CDR3 is given with its conserved first and last residue. Clone sizes are given selectively: once, few, many, or a class where the clone is expanded.

v_gene,abundance,CDR3aa
TRBV5-1,many,CASSSTTSYEQYF
TRBV7-8,NA,CASSLRLGQDEQYF
TRBV6-1,NA,CASKINGDQPQHF
TRBV28,few,CASRPAGRAFGNEQFF
TRBV4-3,NA,CASSQGGRPYNEQFF
TRBV7-9,NA,CASSNGYKQYF
TRBV4-3,many,CASSRWGETQYF
TRBV12-3/TRBV12-4,NA,CASSFSTSGGDTQYF
TRBV18,NA,CASSPQAGVADTQYF
TRBV20-1,NA,CSAASSGYDNEQFF
TRBV6-2/TRBV6-3,NA,CASSYIAGELGEQFF
TRBV24-1,NA,CATSDSGSSSYNEQFF
TRBV12-3/TRBV12-4,NA,CASSLWTATDTQYF
TRBV6-2/TRBV6-3,NA,CASSYRGGGSNEQFF
TRBV6-1,many,CASTQRGWAYGYTF
TRBV18,few,CASSPIGAEEAFF
TRBV30,NA,CAWSASGYYEQYF
TRBV6-1,NA,CASSPRGGVAGELFF
TRBV29-1,few,CSVDRANEQFF
TRBV12-3/TRBV12-4,NA,CASSLVGRSVNTEAFF
TRBV5-4,NA,CASRPQVSDSPLHF
TRBV12-3/TRBV12-4,few,CASSKGGGGAYNEQFF
TRBV15,NA,CATSRDPVGGGHEQYF
TRBV9,NA,CASSVGVGEEYEQYF
TRBV12-3/TRBV12-4,NA,CASSLIPSNQPQHF
TRBV6-1,NA,CASSEARRSTDTQYF
TRBV30,once,CAWSIGLVIFGQYF
TRBV20-1,few,CSASLAGQGECF
TRBV10-3,many,CAITRVPGSYNEQFF
TRBV5-1,few,CASSLESNTGELFF
TRBV7-2,few,CASSFGYGVSYEQYF
TRBV2,few,CASSEAGLAGNNEQFF